This T cell receptor (beta chain) was sequenced for a study of T cells in Graves' hyperthyroidism and ophthalmopathy. Patients having uncontrolled infection, another autoimmune disease, pregnancy or lactation were not included. Template material for amplifying TCR beta CDR3 regions consisted of RNA transcripts. TCR CDR3 regions were first amplified by RT-PCR with HTBI primers. From the multiplex PCR reads, TCRdb called clonotypes with MiXCR, one entry per CDR3 protein. In the table there are 250,000 to 300,000 distinct CDR3 sequences, roughly 19% of which are singletons. This CDR3 has 13 amino acids. Germline V lookup: CDR1 SGHAT, CDR2 FQDESV (reference sequence). V shed 1 base and J shed 5 bases, with 8 bases lying between them. This clonotype was recorded many times.

The clonotype originates from a middle-aged man with Graves' ophthalmopathy. Sequencing was performed on blood. The genes are TRBV11-1 and TRBJ1-1; D call uncertain. The CDR3 DNA is TGTGCCAGCAGCTTAGTACTCCGGACTGAAGCTTTCTTT. This sequence encodes CASSLVLRTEAFF. The full variable domain, rest sourced from reference TRBV11-1 and TRBJ1-1, is EAEVAQSPRYKITEKSQAVAFWCDPISGHATLYWYRQILGQGPELLVQFQDESVVDDSQLPKDRFSAERLKGVDSTLKIQPAELGDSAMYLCASSLVLRTEAFFGQGTRLTVV.